This T cell receptor (beta chain) was found in a study of blood T cell repertoires in COVID-19. The table came from immunoSEQ multiplex PCR; TCRdb's copy has only in-frame clones and leaves some out. The table has about 140,000 clones, around 83% seen once; the top ten hold about 10%. Sequenced sample: peripheral blood. This receptor was taken from a man aged 60 to 75 with active or convalescent COVID-19.

CDR3 sequence: CASSLHTGGRETQYF. Written as DNA, the CDR3 is TGTGCCAGCAGCTTGCATACAGGGGGCAGAGAGACCCAGTACTTC. J is TRBJ2-5 and V is TRBV7-8; 9 bases align to TRBD1. The CDR3 length is 15 residues. J was trimmed by 4 bases and V by 3 bases; bases with no gene match: 6. Germline CDR1 reads SGHVS; CDR2 reads FQNEAQ.